A selection of T cell receptor beta chains follows, all from one sample in a study of blood T cell repertoires in COVID-19. The method was immunoSEQ multiplex PCR; TCRdb's version includes in-frame clones alone and lacks a portion of them. The sample has under 200,000 clones; around 89% are singletons. What was sequenced was PBMCs or T cells enriched from blood (not recorded which). The receptors were gathered from a young woman who had recovered from COVID-19. Both conserved end residues are part of each CDR3. The order of the fields is J gene, V gene, CDR3 protein.

>TRBJ2-7|TRBV5-1
CASSPNFLYEQYF
>TRBJ2-1|TRBV4-3
CASSQSLAGRVNEQFF
>TRBJ2-7|TRBV5-8
CASSSTSGSTYEQYF
>TRBJ2-7|TRBV29-1
CSVEMGVSSYEQYF
>TRBJ1-3|TRBV7-9
CASSSITGSGNTIYF
>TRBJ1-6|TRBV2
CASRTGTDNSPLHF
>TRBJ2-7|TRBV28
CASSRQALDSYEQYF
>TRBJ2-3|TRBV2
CASSMEGPDTQYF
>TRBJ2-5|TRBV4-1
CASSQDLRKETQYF
>TRBJ1-1|TRBV6-4
CASSPGQGGSNEAFF
>TRBJ2-1|TRBV7-3
CASSQGLGEGLFF
>TRBJ1-2|TRBV5-4
CASSSGQGINYGYTF
>TRBJ1-3|TRBV5-1
CASSLIGQGEGNTIYF
>TRBJ1-4|TRBV28
CASRGSGANEKLFF
>TRBJ1-3|TRBV30
CAWRQGGNTIYF
>TRBJ2-1|TRBV6-2/TRBV6-3
CASSRSTSRMVASGRNEQFF
>TRBJ2-1|TRBV6-4
CASSDSDESGEQFF
>TRBJ2-1|TRBV7-8
CASGPAGGPGNEQFF
>TRBJ2-1|TRBV28
CASSFPSGRHNEQFF
>TRBJ2-3|TRBV27
CASSLGAGLAFADTQYF
>TRBJ2-1|TRBV6-4
CASSDSPTSGSGDGQFF
>TRBJ2-1|TRBV18
CASSPWAGGRNEQFF
>TRBJ1-6|TRBV6-5
CASRRSRNSPLHF
>TRBJ2-6|TRBV6-6
CASSRDRGPSGANVLTF
>TRBJ2-4|TRBV18
CASSPSGIAKNIQYF
>TRBJ2-5|TRBV7-2
CASSLGTRWETQYF
>TRBJ1-2|TRBV29-1
CSVGGQGGGYTF
>TRBJ2-5|TRBV20-1
CSASRSRSGTQYF
>TRBJ2-2|TRBV6-2/TRBV6-3
CASSTGTAGELFF
>TRBJ2-7|TRBV14
CASSQTRGRGTEQYF
>TRBJ2-4|TRBV19
CASSTGLADLNIQYF
>TRBJ2-7|TRBV11-2
CASSLELAGFYEQYF
>TRBJ1-1|TRBV11-2
CASSHIRGKGTEAFF
>TRBJ2-7|TRBV14
CASSHYAAYSYEQYF
>TRBJ2-3|TRBV10-3
CAISESTAGMDTQYF
>TRBJ1-3|TRBV6-5
CASSPDRVGNTIYF
>TRBJ1-6|TRBV2
CASSELRGGNNSPLHF
>TRBJ2-2|TRBV11-2
CASISLYSFGELFF
>TRBJ2-1|TRBV19
CASSMGRANEQFF
>TRBJ2-7|TRBV7-8
CASSLLAGDTERQYF
>TRBJ2-7|TRBV29-1
CSVEIGTSENYEQYF
>TRBJ1-2|TRBV28
CASTPSGTGAINYGYTF
>TRBJ1-2|TRBV1
CTSSRQDGYTF
>TRBJ1-1|TRBV7-3
CASSTGPGAEAFF
>TRBJ2-7|TRBV19
CASSPVGLNYEQYF
>TRBJ1-2|TRBV19
CASSELSGSYGYTF
>TRBJ2-7|TRBV5-1
CASSPVGVGPYEQYF
>TRBJ2-7|TRBV18
CASSPSAGLYEQYF
>TRBJ2-7|TRBV27
CATGTSGAYEQYF
>TRBJ2-2|TRBV7-6
CASSPGTSGRTGELFF
>TRBJ1-5|TRBV2
CASSLLDSYGQPQHF
>TRBJ2-5|TRBV29-1
CSVEETQYF
>TRBJ1-3|TRBV4-1
CASGAGGTIYF
>TRBJ2-5|TRBV29-1
CSVGQAYQETQYF
>TRBJ1-1|TRBV10-2
CASRGFGGQSEAFF
>TRBJ2-5|TRBV28
CASSTATGVETQYF
>TRBJ1-3|TRBV24-1
CATSQVGRNTIYF